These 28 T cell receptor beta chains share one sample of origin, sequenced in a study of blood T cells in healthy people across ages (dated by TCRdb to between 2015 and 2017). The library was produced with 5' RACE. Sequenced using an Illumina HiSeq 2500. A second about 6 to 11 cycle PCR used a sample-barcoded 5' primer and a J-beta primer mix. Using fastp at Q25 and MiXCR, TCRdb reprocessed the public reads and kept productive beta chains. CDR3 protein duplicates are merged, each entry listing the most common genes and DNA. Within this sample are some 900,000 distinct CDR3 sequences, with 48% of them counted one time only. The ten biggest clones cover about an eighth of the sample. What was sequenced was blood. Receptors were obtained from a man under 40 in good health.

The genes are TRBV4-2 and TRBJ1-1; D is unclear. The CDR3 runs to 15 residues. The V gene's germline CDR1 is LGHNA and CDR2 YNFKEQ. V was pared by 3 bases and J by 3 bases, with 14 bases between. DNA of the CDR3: TGTGCCAGCAGCCAGGCGACATTGTTGGACACTGAAGCTTTCTTT. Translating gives CASSQATLLDTEAFF.

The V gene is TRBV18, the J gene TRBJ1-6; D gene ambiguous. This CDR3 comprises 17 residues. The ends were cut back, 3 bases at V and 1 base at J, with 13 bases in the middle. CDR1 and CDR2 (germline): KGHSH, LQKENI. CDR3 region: CASSPRQSLSYNSPLHF. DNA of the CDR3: TGTGCCAGCTCACCCAGGCAGTCTTTATCCTATAATTCACCCCTCCACTTT.

The chain's CDR3 is CSVPGGGDEKLFF. The CDR3, as DNA: TGCAGTGTCCCGGGAGGGGGCGATGAAAAACTGTTTTTT. This chain joins TRBV20-1 and TRBJ1-4; TRBD1 matches 7 bases. This CDR3 spans 13 amino acids. Per the germline V gene, CDR1 is DFQATT and CDR2 is SNEGSKA (reference sequence). The junction had 8 bases not matched to a gene; V was cut back by 7 bases and J by 6 bases.

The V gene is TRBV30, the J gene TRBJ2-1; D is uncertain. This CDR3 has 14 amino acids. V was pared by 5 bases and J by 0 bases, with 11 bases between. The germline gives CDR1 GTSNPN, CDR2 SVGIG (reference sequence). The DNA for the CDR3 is TGTGCCTGGGAGGACGTTAGCTCCTACAATGAGCAGTTCTTC. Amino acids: CAWEDVSSYNEQFF. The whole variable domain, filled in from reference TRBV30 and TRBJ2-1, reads SQTIHQWPATLVQPVGSPLSLECTVEGTSNPNLYWYRQAAGRGLQLLFYSVGIGQISSEVPQNLSASRPQDRQFILSSKKLLLSDSGFYLCAWEDVSSYNEQFFGPGTRLTVL.

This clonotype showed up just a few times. CDR3 sequence: CATSSRSSYNEQFF. CDR3 coding DNA: TGTGCCACCAGTTCCCGGAGCTCCTACAATGAGCAGTTCTTC. This chain joins TRBV24-1 and TRBJ2-1; D uncertain. V was clipped by 6 bases and J by 0 bases, with 8 bases between them. CDR3 length equals 14 residues. Germline CDR1 and CDR2: KGHDR and SFDVKD.

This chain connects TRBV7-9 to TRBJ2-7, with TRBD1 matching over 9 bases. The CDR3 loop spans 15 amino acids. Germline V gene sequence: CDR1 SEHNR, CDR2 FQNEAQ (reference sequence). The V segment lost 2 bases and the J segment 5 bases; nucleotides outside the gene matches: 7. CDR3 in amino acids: CASSLPDRGKNEQYF. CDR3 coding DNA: TGTGCCAGCAGCTTACCCGACAGGGGGAAAAACGAGCAGTACTTC.

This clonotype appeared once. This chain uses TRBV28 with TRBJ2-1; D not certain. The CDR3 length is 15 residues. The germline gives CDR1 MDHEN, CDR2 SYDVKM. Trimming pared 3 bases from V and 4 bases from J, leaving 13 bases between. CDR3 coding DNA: TGTGCCAGCAGTTTCCGGGCCAGAATTTACAATGAGCAGTTCTTC. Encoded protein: CASSFRARIYNEQFF.

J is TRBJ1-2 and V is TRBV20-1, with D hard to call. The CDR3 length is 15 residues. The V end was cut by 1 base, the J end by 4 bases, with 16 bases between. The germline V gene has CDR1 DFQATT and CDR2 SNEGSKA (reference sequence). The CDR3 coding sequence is TGCAGTGCTAGAGCTTTTCGGCTGGGGAGCTATGGCTACACCTTC. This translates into CSARAFRLGSYGYTF.

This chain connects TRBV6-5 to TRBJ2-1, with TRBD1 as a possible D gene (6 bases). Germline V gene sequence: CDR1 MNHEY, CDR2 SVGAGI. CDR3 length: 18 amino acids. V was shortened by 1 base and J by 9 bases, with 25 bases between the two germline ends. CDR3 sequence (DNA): TGTGCCAGCAGTTACTATGCCACTCTCCGGGCAGGGGAGACTGAGCAGTTCTTC. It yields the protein CASSYYATLRAGETEQFF.

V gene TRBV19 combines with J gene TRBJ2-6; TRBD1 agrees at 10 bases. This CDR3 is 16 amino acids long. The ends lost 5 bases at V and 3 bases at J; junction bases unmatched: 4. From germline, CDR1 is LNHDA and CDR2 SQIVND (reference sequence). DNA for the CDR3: TGTGCCAGTAGTGCCTGGACAGGGGGTGGGGCCAACGTCCTGACTTTC. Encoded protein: CASSAWTGGGANVLTF.

CDR3 in amino acids: CASSSIAGESYEQYF. The DNA of the CDR3 is TGCGCCAGCAGCTCGATAGCGGGGGAATCGTACGAGCAGTACTTC. The rearrangement joins TRBV4-1 to TRBJ2-7, with TRBD2 matching 9 bases. Per germline, CDR1 MGHRA and CDR2 YSYEKL. V shed 5 bases and J 4 bases; nucleotides not matched to a gene: 9. This CDR3 has 15 residues.

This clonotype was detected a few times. CDR3 nucleotides: TGTGCCAGCAGTTTGACGGTGAATAATTCACCCCTCCACTTT. Translating it yields CASSLTVNNSPLHF. The J gene is TRBJ1-6, the V gene TRBV7-8, with D uncertain. This CDR3 region has 14 residues. Germline-derived CDR1 and CDR2 are SGHVS and FQNEAQ. Trimming stripped 6 bases from V and 5 bases from J, with 11 bases between.

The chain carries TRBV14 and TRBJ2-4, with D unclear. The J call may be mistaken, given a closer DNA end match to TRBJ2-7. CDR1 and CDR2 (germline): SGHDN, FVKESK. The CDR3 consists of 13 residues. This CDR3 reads CASSRRATYEQYF. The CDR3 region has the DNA TGTGCCAGCAGCCGTCGTGCTACCTACGAGCAGTACTTC.

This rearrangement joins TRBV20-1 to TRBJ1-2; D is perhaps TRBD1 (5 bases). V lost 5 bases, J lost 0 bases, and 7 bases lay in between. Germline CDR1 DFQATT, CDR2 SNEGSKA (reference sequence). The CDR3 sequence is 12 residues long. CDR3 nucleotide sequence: TGCAGTGCTCCAGGGTCTAACTATGGCTACACCTTC. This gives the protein CSAPGSNYGYTF.

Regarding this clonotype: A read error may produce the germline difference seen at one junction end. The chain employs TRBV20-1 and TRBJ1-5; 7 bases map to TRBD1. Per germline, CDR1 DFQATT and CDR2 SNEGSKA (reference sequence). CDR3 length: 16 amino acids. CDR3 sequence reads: CSARRKTGNSNQLQHF. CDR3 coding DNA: TGCAGTGCTAGAAGGAAGACAGGGAATAGCAATCAGCTCCAGCATTTT.

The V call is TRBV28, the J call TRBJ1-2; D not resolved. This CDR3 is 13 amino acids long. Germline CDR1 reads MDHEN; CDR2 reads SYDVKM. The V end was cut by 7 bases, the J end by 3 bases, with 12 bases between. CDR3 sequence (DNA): TGTGCCAGCACGTTCCAGGACTACTATGGCTACACCTTC. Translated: CASTFQDYYGYTF.

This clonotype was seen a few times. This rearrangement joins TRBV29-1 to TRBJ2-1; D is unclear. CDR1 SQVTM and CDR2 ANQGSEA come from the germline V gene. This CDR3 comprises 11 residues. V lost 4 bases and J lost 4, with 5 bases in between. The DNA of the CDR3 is TGCAGCGTTGCCCGGTACAATGAGCAGTTCTTC. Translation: CSVARYNEQFF.

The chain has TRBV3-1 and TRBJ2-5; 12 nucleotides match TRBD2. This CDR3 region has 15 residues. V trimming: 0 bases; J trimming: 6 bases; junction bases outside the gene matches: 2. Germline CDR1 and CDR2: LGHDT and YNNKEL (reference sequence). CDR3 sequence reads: CASSQDWTSGKTQYF. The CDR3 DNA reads TGTGCCAGCAGCCAAGACTGGACTAGCGGGAAGACCCAGTACTTC.

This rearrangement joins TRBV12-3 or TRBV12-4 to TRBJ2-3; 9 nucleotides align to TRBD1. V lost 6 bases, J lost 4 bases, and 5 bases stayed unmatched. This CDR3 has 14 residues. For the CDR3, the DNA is TGTGCCAGCAGCAGGGACAGGGTCCCAGATACGCAGTATTTT. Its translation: CASSRDRVPDTQYF.

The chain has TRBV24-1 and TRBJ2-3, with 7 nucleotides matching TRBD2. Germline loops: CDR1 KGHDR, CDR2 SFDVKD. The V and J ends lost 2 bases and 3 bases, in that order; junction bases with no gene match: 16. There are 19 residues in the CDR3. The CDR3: CATSDYSGRGRGGTDTQYF. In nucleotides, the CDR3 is TGTGCCACCAGTGATTACTCGGGCCGGGGGAGGGGAGGTACAGATACGCAGTATTTT.

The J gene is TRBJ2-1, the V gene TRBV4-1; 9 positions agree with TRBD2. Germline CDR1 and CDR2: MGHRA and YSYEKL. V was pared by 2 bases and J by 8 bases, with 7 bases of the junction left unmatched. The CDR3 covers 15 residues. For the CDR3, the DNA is TGCGCCAGCAGCCAATCTAGCGGGGTGGGGGATGAGCAGTTCTTC. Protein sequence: CASSQSSGVGDEQFF.

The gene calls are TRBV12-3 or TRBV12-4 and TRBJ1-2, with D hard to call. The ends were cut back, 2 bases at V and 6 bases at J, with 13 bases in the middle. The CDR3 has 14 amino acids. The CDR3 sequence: CASSLKIGGNGYTF. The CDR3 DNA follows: TGTGCCAGCAGTTTAAAGATTGGAGGGAATGGCTACACCTTC.

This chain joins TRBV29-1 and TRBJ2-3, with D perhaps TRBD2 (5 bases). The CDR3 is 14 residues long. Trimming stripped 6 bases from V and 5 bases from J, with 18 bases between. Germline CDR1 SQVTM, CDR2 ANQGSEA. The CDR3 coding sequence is TGCAGCGTCTTAACAGTGTATGGAGGAGATACGCAGTATTTT. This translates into CSVLTVYGGDTQYF.

The CDR3 DNA follows: TGCGCCAGCAGCCAAGAAGCCGGGGTTGGGGAAAAACTGTTTTTT. This codes for CASSQEAGVGEKLFF. The chain links TRBV4-1 to TRBJ1-4; no definite D call. The CDR3 sequence is 15 residues long. Trimming pared 0 bases from V and 8 bases from J, leaving 13 bases between. Germline V gene lookup returns CDR1 MGHRA and CDR2 YSYEKL.

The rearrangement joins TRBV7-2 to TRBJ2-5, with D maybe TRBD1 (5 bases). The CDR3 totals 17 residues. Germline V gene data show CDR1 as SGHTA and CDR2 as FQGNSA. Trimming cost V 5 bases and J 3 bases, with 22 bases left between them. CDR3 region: CASSIQRTLVGKETQYF. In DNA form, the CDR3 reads TGTGCCAGCAGCATACAGAGGACACTCGTAGGCAAAGAGACCCAGTACTTC.

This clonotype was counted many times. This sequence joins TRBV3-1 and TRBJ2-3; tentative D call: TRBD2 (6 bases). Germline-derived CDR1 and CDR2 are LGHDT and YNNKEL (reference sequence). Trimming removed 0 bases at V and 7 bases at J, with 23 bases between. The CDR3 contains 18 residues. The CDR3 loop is CASSQEDSRTIPSNTQYF. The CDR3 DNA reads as TGTGCCAGCAGCCAAGAGGATTCCAGGACTATACCCTCAAATACGCAGTATTTT.

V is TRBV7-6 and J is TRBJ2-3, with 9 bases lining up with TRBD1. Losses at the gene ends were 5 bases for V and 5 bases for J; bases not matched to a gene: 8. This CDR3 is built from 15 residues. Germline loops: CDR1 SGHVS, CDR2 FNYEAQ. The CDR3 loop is CASSQGDREGDTQYF. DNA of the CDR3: TGTGCCAGCAGCCAGGGGGACAGGGAGGGAGATACGCAGTATTTT.

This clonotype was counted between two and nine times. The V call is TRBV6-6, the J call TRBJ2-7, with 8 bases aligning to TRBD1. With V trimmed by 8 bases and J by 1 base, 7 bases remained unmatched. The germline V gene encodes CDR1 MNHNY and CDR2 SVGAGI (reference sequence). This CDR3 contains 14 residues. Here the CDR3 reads CASEEGTGSYEQYF. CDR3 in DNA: TGTGCCAGCGAAGAGGGGACAGGTTCCTACGAGCAGTACTTC.